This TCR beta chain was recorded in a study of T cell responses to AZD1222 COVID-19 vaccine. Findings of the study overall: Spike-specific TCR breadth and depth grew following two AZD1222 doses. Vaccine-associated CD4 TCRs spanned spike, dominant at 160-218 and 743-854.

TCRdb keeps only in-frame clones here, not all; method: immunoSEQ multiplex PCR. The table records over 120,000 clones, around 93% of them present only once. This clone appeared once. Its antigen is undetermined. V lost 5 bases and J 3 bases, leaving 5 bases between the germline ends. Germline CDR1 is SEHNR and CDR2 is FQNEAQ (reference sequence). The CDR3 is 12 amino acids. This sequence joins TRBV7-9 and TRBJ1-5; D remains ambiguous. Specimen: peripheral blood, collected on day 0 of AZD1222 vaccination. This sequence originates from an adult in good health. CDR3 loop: CASSLANQPQHF. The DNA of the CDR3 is TGTGCCAGCAGCCTTGCCAATCAGCCCCAGCATTTT. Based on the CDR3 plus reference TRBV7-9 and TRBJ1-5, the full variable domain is DTGVSQNPRHKITKRGQNVTFRCDPISEHNRLYWYRQTLGQGPEFLTYFQNEAQLEKSRLLSDRFSAERPKGSFSTLEIQRTEQGDSAMYLCASSLANQPQHFGDGTRLSIL.